This entry features one TCR beta chain sequence. This sample was included in a study of CD8 T cells in Susac syndrome. The CDR3 runs to 15 residues. Trimming cost V 5 bases and J 6 bases; bases outside gene matches: 12. Per the germline V gene, CDR1 is MNHEY and CDR2 is SMNVEV (reference sequence). RNA was extracted with the RNeasy kit, and a quantity of about 0.45 to 1 ug was reverse transcribed using random hexamers. TCRdb reprocessed the immunoSEQ multiplex PCR reads via MiXCR and lists one record per CDR3 protein. Of around 300,000 distinct CDR3 sequences listed, approximately 85% are singletons. Sequenced: CD8+ T cells from PBMCs. This chain uses TRBV27 with TRBJ2-7; TRBD2 agrees at 8 bases. The clonotype originates from a human donor with multiple sclerosis. This CDR3 is CASSPRGLGVREQYF. In DNA, the CDR3 is TGTGCCAGCAGTCCGCGGGGACTAGGAGTCCGCGAGCAGTACTTC.